The entry below gives a single TCR beta chain sequence along with its context. V shed 4 bases, J shed 4 bases, and the junction held 9 bases outside the gene matches. The CDR3 spans 15 residues. Per the germline V gene, CDR1 is MDHEN and CDR2 is SYDVKM. Clones were read by immunoSEQ multiplex PCR, and TCRdb kept only the in-frame ones, dropping some. The table shows 130,000 to 150,000 clones, with almost 85% occurring only once. These data belong to a study of cytomegalovirus exposure and HLA in healthy donors. The donors were members of the roughly 120-subject validation cohort (separate from the roughly 670-subject first cohort).

V and J are TRBV28 and TRBJ1-2; 7 bases are shared with TRBD1. The receptor was derived from a woman between 25 and 40 years old in good health and CMV-seronegative. Sequencing was done on a sample of PBMCs. DNA for the CDR3: TGTGCCAGCAGTTCATATAGCCCAGGGGGCTATGGCTACACCTTC. This encodes CASSSYSPGGYGYTF.